This TCR beta chain originates from a study of molecular identifiers for immune sequencing clone quantification. This clonotype has only a few counts. TCRdb re-called the PCR reads through MiXCR, storing one row per CDR3 protein. Of about 320,000 distinct CDR3 sequences listed, 24% were seen once; the top ten hold 0.65% to 0.95%. With 0 bases removed from V and 13 bases from J, the gap between germline ends came to 19 bases. CDR1 and CDR2 (germline): SGHDN, FVKESK. The CDR3 is 15 amino acids. Input material: naive CD8+ T cells from blood, with Jurkat cell RNA spiked in. The subset here: FACS-sorted CD8+CD4-CCR7+CD45RA+ naive T cells. The clonotype was recovered from a human donor in good health. Some libraries in this study had Jurkat cell RNA spiked in. The J gene is TRBJ2-1, the V gene TRBV14; tentatively, D is TRBD2 (6 bases). The chain's CDR3 is CASSQDIGTSNLQFF. The CDR3 nucleotides read TGTGCCAGCAGCCAAGATATCGGAACTAGCAACCTACAGTTCTTC.